This T cell receptor beta chain originates from a study of blood T cells in healthy people across ages. Study-level points and caveats: Greater diversity and more naive CD4+ cells were seen in long-lived donors than in aged donors.

Trimming removed 2 bases from V and 1 base from J, with 9 bases in between. CDR1 is PRHDT, CDR2 FYEKMQ, per germline (reference sequence). CDR3 length: 14 residues. This clonotype came up many times. Its target is unknown. With a J-beta primer mix and a sample-barcoded 5' primer, a second PCR ran roughly 6 to 12 cycles. Via MiXCR, TCRdb re-called the 5' RACE reads, giving one row per CDR3 protein. The sample lists 1.5 million to 2 million distinct CDR3 sequences, roughly 32% occurring once. This TCR was recovered from a woman aged 30 to 39 in good health. Source material: blood. The chain is built from TRBV13 and TRBJ2-7; possibly TRBD2 for D (6 bases). In DNA form, the CDR3 reads TGTGCCAGCAGCTTACGGCGGGATTCCTACGAGCAGTACTTC. This codes for CASSLRRDSYEQYF.